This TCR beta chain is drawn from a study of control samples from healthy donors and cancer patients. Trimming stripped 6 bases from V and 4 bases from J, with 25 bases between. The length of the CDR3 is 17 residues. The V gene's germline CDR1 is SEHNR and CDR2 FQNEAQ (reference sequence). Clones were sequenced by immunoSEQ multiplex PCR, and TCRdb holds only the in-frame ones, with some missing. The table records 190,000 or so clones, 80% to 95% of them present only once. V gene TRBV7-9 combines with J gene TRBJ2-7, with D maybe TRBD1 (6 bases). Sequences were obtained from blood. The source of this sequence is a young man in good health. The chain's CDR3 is CASSSDRLSAPKYEQYF. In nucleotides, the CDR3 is TGTGCCAGCAGTTCGGACAGACTATCGGCTCCAAAATACGAGCAGTACTTC.